One sample yielded the 26 T cell receptor beta chains listed below, sequenced in a study of regulatory dendritic cells for organ transplantation (TCRdb year 2017). Sorted T cell subsets were CFSE-labeled and co-cultured for around five days with allogeneic regulatory or mature dendritic cells at a 1:10 DC:T ratio. For these receptors, no antigen is known. Library creation used the immunoSEQ multiplex PCR assay. TCRdb took over this immuneACCESS table, retaining in-frame rearrangements with V and J assigned. Such tables are incomplete; in checked studies, under half of the missing clones stem from an unresolved V gene, and the remainder is unexplained. Within this sample are around 19,000 clones, with approximately 83% of them counted one time only. The ten largest make up about 0.74% of the sample. Sequenced: naive CD4+ T cells from blood cultured with regulatory dendritic cells. According to the study, the label for this sample's cell subset or site signals: CD45RA+ naive T cells. The receptors stem from a human donor in good health.

The chain employs TRBV6-1 and TRBJ2-1; D might be TRBD1 (5 bases). The V gene lost 3 bases and the J gene lost 6 bases, with 9 bases spanning the gap. Germline V gives CDR1 MNHNS, CDR2 SASEGT. The CDR3 has 13 residues. This CDR3 is CASSDGRGNEQFF. The CDR3 nucleotides are TGTGCCAGCAGTGATGGAAGGGGCAATGAGCAGTTCTTC.

This clone turned up a few times. This chain uses TRBV19 with TRBJ1-2; D might be TRBD1 (5 bases). Per germline, CDR1 LNHDA and CDR2 SQIVND (reference sequence). With 2 bases removed from V and 7 bases from J, the gap between germline ends came to 11 bases. The CDR3 runs 13 residues. The CDR3: CASSIQGEVGYTF. In DNA form, the CDR3 reads TGTGCCAGTAGTATACAAGGGGAGGTTGGCTACACCTTC.

J is TRBJ2-7 and V is TRBV6-6; 9 bases agree with TRBD1. This CDR3 is built from 14 residues. Germline V CDR1 and CDR2: MNHNY, SVGAGI (reference sequence). Trimming took 3 bases from V and 6 from J; bases not matched to a gene: 6. Written as DNA, the CDR3 is TGTGCCAGCAGTTATCGGGACAGGGTAAGCGAGCAGTACTTC. This sequence encodes CASSYRDRVSEQYF.

V usage is TRBV6-6 and J usage is TRBJ2-1, with unresolved D. This CDR3 has 11 amino acids. Germline V gene data show CDR1 as MNHNY and CDR2 as SVGAGI (reference sequence). V shed 5 bases and J shed 12 bases, with 11 bases lying between them. The CDR3 spells CASSTLFLQFF. In DNA, the CDR3 is TGTGCCAGCAGTACCCTGTTTTTGCAGTTCTTC.

This chain uses TRBV5-4 with TRBJ2-1, with D possibly TRBD2 on 5 matching bases. The germline CDR1 and CDR2 sequences are SGHNT and YYREEE (reference sequence). Trimming shortened V by 4 bases and J by 6 bases, and 14 bases separated the two germline ends. There are 14 residues in the CDR3. Written as DNA, the CDR3 is TGTGCCAGCAGCGCCCGGGGAGACCCCAATGAGCAGTTCTTC. Translation: CASSARGDPNEQFF.

This chain links TRBV4-3 with TRBJ1-3, with D unresolved. V lost 1 base and J 0 bases, leaving 13 bases between the germline ends. The germline V gene encodes CDR1 LGHNA and CDR2 YSLEER. The CDR3 sequence is 17 residues long. CDR3 DNA sequence: TGCGCCAGCAGCCAAGTTTACGGGAATCCCTCTGGAAACACCATATATTTT. Its translation: CASSQVYGNPSGNTIYF.

The chain carries TRBV7-9 and TRBJ2-3; 12 bases are a match to TRBD2. J gave up 5 bases and V 5 bases, and 8 bases lay outside the gene matches. This CDR3 is 16 amino acids long. The germline CDR1 and CDR2 sequences are SEHNR and FQNEAQ (reference sequence). Here the CDR3 reads CASSPRTSGAVDTQYF. CDR3 coding DNA: TGTGCCAGCAGCCCCCGGACTAGCGGGGCAGTAGATACGCAGTATTTT.

The gene calls are TRBV19 and TRBJ2-7, with D possibly being TRBD2 (5 bases). Between the trimmed V and J ends, which lost 0 bases and 3 bases, there was a span of 12 bases. The CDR3 length is 15 residues. The germline CDR1 and CDR2 sequences are LNHDA and SQIVND (reference sequence). The CDR3 region is CASSIDEGTSYEQYF. DNA of the CDR3: TGTGCCAGTAGTATAGATGAGGGAACGAGCTACGAGCAGTACTTC.

DNA of the CDR3: TGTGCCAGCAGCCAAGGGGGCCTCCGGGGGACGAAAGGCACTGAAGCTTTCTTT. Protein product: CASSQGGLRGTKGTEAFF. The genes are TRBV4-2 and TRBJ1-1, with D possibly matching TRBD1 (5 bases). Trimming took 1 base from V and 4 from J, leaving 22 bases between them. The CDR3 is made up of 18 amino acids. Germline CDR1 LGHNA, CDR2 YNFKEQ.

The gene calls are TRBV29-1 and TRBJ2-1, with TRBD2 identical over 9 bases. V shed 3 bases, J shed 8 bases, and the junction held 11 bases outside the gene matches. Germline-derived CDR1 and CDR2 are SQVTM and ANQGSEA. This CDR3 is built from 15 residues. As DNA, the CDR3 is TGCAGCGTTGAGGTCCGCGGGGGGGCCGAGGATGAGCAGTTCTTC. This sequence encodes CSVEVRGGAEDEQFF.

The rearrangement links TRBV18 to TRBJ1-5; 7 positions agree with TRBD1. CDR1 is KGHSH and CDR2 is LQKENI in the germline V gene. The V and J ends lost 2 bases and 5 bases, in that order; junction bases with no gene match: 3. This CDR3 spans 14 amino acids. The CDR3 bases are TGTGCCAGCTCACCAGCAGGGGGTGATCAGCCCCAGCATTTT. Protein sequence: CASSPAGGDQPQHF. Looking up the rest from reference TRBV18 and TRBJ1-5 gives the full variable domain: NAGVMQNPRHLVRRRGQEARLRCSPMKGHSHVYWYRQLPEEGLKFMVYLQKENIIDESGMPKERFSAEFPKEGPSILRIQQVVRGDSAAYFCASSPAGGDQPQHFGDGTRLSIL.

A note on this clone: Other DNA sequences in this sample translate to the same CDR3. The gene calls are TRBV18 and TRBJ2-1; TRBD2 aligns across 8 bases. Per the germline V gene, CDR1 is KGHSH and CDR2 is LQKENI. V was pared by 6 bases and J by 8 bases, with 12 bases of the junction left unmatched. The length of the CDR3 is 15 residues. CDR3 nucleotide sequence: TGTGCCAGCTCGCCAGCGCGCGGGAGGTTCGATGAGCAGTTCTTC. Translation gives CASSPARGRFDEQFF.

This clone was observed a single time. This rearrangement joins TRBV6-6 to TRBJ2-5; the D is unclear. The end of the DNA fits TRBJ2-7 better, so the J call may be wrong. Looked up from germline, CDR1 is MNHNY and CDR2 is SVGAGI (reference sequence). The CDR3 runs to 12 residues. CDR3 in amino acids: CASSLGTYEQYF. CDR3 bases: TGTGCCAGCAGCCTGGGGACCTACGAGCAGTACTTC.

V usage is TRBV5-1 and J usage is TRBJ1-5; tentatively, D is TRBD1 (6 bases). The V gene lost 4 bases and the J gene lost 13 bases, with 18 bases spanning the gap. There are 13 residues in the CDR3. From germline, CDR1 is SGHRS and CDR2 YFSETQ. CDR3 nucleotide sequence: TGCGCCAGCAGCCAGGCACAGGGCCGGGAACAGCATTTT. Translated: CASSQAQGREQHF.

The chain couples TRBV6-5 to TRBJ2-3; D may be TRBD2 (5 bases). This CDR3 region has 13 residues. The germline V gene has CDR1 MNHEY and CDR2 SVGAGI. Trimming cost V 6 bases and J 1 base, with 8 bases left between them. CDR3 loop: CASRRDRTDTQYF. CDR3 sequence (DNA): TGTGCCAGCAGGAGGGATCGCACAGATACGCAGTATTTT.

The chain recombines TRBV7-2 with TRBJ2-7; the match to TRBD2 covers 12 bases. With V trimmed by 1 base and J by 2 bases, 0 bases remained unmatched. This CDR3 spans 15 amino acids. From germline, CDR1 is SGHTA and CDR2 FQGNSA. In DNA, the CDR3 is TGTGCCAGCAGCTTAGGGACTAGCGGGACCTACGAGCAGTACTTC. It is translated as CASSLGTSGTYEQYF.

The chain combines TRBV6-5 with TRBJ2-7; 10 bases are shared with TRBD1. Losses at the gene ends were 6 bases for V and 2 bases for J; bases not matched to a gene: 4. The length of the CDR3 is 14 residues. Germline V gene lookup returns CDR1 MNHEY and CDR2 SVGAGI. The DNA for the CDR3 is TGTGCCAGCAGCGCCGGACAGGGGGCCTACGAGCAGTACTTC. This sequence encodes CASSAGQGAYEQYF.

The chain is built from TRBV2 and TRBJ1-2, with D unresolved. CDR3 length: 13 amino acids. V was pared by 5 bases and J by 8 bases, with 15 bases between. From germline, CDR1 is SNHLY and CDR2 FYNNEI. Here the CDR3 DNA reads TGTGCCAGCAGTACAGACCTGGGCGAGGGCTACACCTTC. It translates to CASSTDLGEGYTF.

The chain recombines TRBV11-2 with TRBJ2-1, with a possible D match to TRBD2 (5 bases). From germline, CDR1 is SGHAT and CDR2 FQNNGV. This CDR3 contains 17 residues. The germline V and J ends were trimmed by 5 bases and 1 base, with 18 bases remaining between them. CDR3 in DNA: TGTGCCAGCAGCCCTAGCCCTTTTCGGCCATCCTACAATGAGCAGTTCTTC. Encoded protein: CASSPSPFRPSYNEQFF. Full variable domain (outside the CDR3, taken from reference TRBV11-2 and TRBJ2-1): EAGVAQSPRYKIIEKRQSVAFWCNPISGHATLYWYQQILGQGPKLLIQFQNNGVVDDSQLPKDRFSAERLKGVDSTLKIQPAKLEDSAVYLCASSPSPFRPSYNEQFFGPGTRLTVL.

This chain connects TRBV11-2 to TRBJ2-7; D is undetermined. Per germline, CDR1 SGHAT and CDR2 FQNNGV. The V end lost 1 base, the J end lost 5 bases, and 9 bases lay between the germline ends. The CDR3 is 13 residues long. The CDR3 DNA sequence: TGTGCCAGCAGCTTAGTTCGAGAGGACGAGCAGTACTTC. It is translated as CASSLVREDEQYF.

V gene TRBV7-9 combines with J gene TRBJ2-1, with TRBD2 matching over 10 bases. The V and J ends lost 5 bases and 0 bases, in that order; junction bases with no gene match: 10. The CDR3 is 18 residues long. CDR1 and CDR2 (germline): SEHNR, FQNEAQ (reference sequence). DNA for the CDR3: TGTGCCAGCAGCCTGGGGACTAGCGCTATACACTCCTACAATGAGCAGTTCTTC. It encodes CASSLGTSAIHSYNEQFF.

The chain is built from TRBV12-5 and TRBJ2-5, with unresolved D. The germline gives CDR1 LGHNT, CDR2 FRNRAP. The CDR3 consists of 14 residues. The V end was cut by 3 bases, the J end by 0 bases, with 8 bases between. The CDR3 here is CASGFGGNQETQYF. The CDR3 DNA is TGTGCTAGTGGTTTCGGTGGTAACCAAGAGACCCAGTACTTC. The full variable domain, its missing parts supplied by reference TRBV12-5 and TRBJ2-5, is DARVTQTPRHKVTEMGQEVTMRCQPILGHNTVFWYRQTMMQGLELLAYFRNRAPLDDSGMPKDRFSAEMPDATLATLKIQPSEPRDSAVYFCASGFGGNQETQYFGPGTRLLVL.

This chain uses TRBV19 with TRBJ2-2, with D uncertain. Germline V lookup: CDR1 LNHDA, CDR2 SQIVND (reference sequence). This CDR3 contains 14 residues. Trimming pared 3 bases from V and 5 bases from J, leaving 10 bases between. The CDR3: CASSINRYTGELFF. For the CDR3, the DNA is TGTGCCAGTAGTATCAATCGCTATACCGGGGAGCTGTTTTTT.

This chain links TRBV30 with TRBJ1-4; 7 bases fit TRBD1. The V gene's germline CDR1 is GTSNPN and CDR2 SVGIG (reference sequence). V lost 5 bases, J lost 5 bases, and 8 bases stayed unmatched. The CDR3 covers 14 residues. The CDR3 nucleotides read TGTGCCTGGGCTTCCGGGACAGCAAATGAAAAACTGTTTTTT. Translating gives CAWASGTANEKLFF.

The genes are TRBV10-3 and TRBJ2-4, with D possibly matching TRBD1 (5 bases). Trimming removed 4 bases at V and 3 bases at J, with 13 bases between. Looked up from germline, CDR1 is ENHRY and CDR2 is SYGVKD. The length of the CDR3 is 15 residues. The CDR3 reads CAISVQGLDKNIQYF. The CDR3 bases are TGTGCCATCAGTGTGCAGGGTTTAGACAAAAACATTCAGTACTTC.

V is TRBV5-5 and J is TRBJ1-3; 8 nucleotides align to TRBD1. The ends lost 5 bases at V and 4 bases at J; junction bases unmatched: 5. Germline V lookup: CDR1 SGHKS, CDR2 YYEKEE (reference sequence). The CDR3 contains 14 residues. CDR3 bases: TGTGCCAGCAGTTCGACAGGGGCCGGAAACACCATATATTTT. Amino acid sequence: CASSSTGAGNTIYF.